The 8 T cell receptor beta chains below all came from one sample that was sequenced in a study of blood T cell repertoires in COVID-19. Measured with immunoSEQ multiplex PCR; TCRdb has only the in-frame clones, and not every one. The table shows about 46,000 clones, with approximately 80% occurring only once. Sequences were obtained from peripheral blood. Receptor source: a man between 60 and 70 years old with acute or convalescent COVID-19.

The chain uses TRBV12-3 or TRBV12-4 and TRBJ1-3; TRBD1 matches 8 bases. V gave up 5 bases and J gave up 9 bases; unmatched junction bases: 3. The CDR3 sequence is 12 residues long. The CDR3 here is CASSTDRGTIYF. The CDR3 nucleotides read TGTGCCAGCAGTACCGACAGGGGCACCATATATTTT.

The V call is TRBV30, the J call TRBJ2-5; weak D call: TRBD1 (5 bases). The germline V and J ends were trimmed by 6 bases and 1 base, with 12 bases remaining between them. This CDR3 is built from 13 residues. Per germline, CDR1 GTSNPN and CDR2 SVGIG (reference sequence). CDR3 in amino acids: CACIQGIQETQYF. The CDR3 bases are TGTGCCTGCATCCAGGGTATCCAAGAGACCCAGTACTTC.

The rearrangement joins TRBV3-1 (or the pseudogene TRBV3-2) to TRBJ2-5, with TRBD2 matching over 10 bases. From germline, CDR1 is LGHDT and CDR2 YNNKEL (reference sequence). With V trimmed by 4 bases and J by 2 bases, 4 bases remained unmatched. The CDR3 length is 15 residues. The CDR3 coding sequence is TGTGCCAGCAGCCCTAGCGGGGGTATACAAGAGACCCAGTACTTC. Amino acids: CASSPSGGIQETQYF.

This clone has just a few counts. The rearrangement links TRBV10-1 to TRBJ1-3; D remains ambiguous. The CDR3 totals 15 residues. The V and J ends lost 6 bases and 2 bases respectively, with 14 bases between them. CDR1 is WNHNN, CDR2 SYGVQD, per germline (reference sequence). For the CDR3, the DNA is TGCGCCAGCAGGACATCTCACCCCGCTGGAAACACCATATATTTT. It encodes CASRTSHPAGNTIYF.

In regard to this clone: The identical CDR3 is also encoded by other nucleotide sequences in the sample. The rearrangement links TRBV5-1 to TRBJ1-2; the D gene is possibly TRBD1 (6 bases). The CDR3 length is 14 residues. CDR1 is SGHRS, CDR2 YFSETQ, per germline. The V and J ends lost 4 bases and 2 bases respectively, with 12 bases between them. CDR3 sequence: CASSLGHLNYGYTF. CDR3 DNA: TGCGCCAGCAGCCTGGGACACCTCAACTATGGCTACACCTTC.

V and J are TRBV18 and TRBJ1-2; 8 bases fit TRBD1. This CDR3 has 14 residues. The V gene end was trimmed by 0 bases and the J gene end by 9 bases; junction bases not matched to a gene: 6. Looked up from germline, CDR1 is KGHSH and CDR2 is LQKENI. As DNA, the CDR3 is TGTGCCAGCTCACCACCGTGGACAGGGTACAGCTACACCTTC. It translates to CASSPPWTGYSYTF.

CDR3 region: CASSILAGGSQETQYF. For the CDR3, the DNA is TGTGCCAGTAGTATTTTAGCGGGGGGGTCGCAAGAGACCCAGTACTTC. The chain joins TRBV19 to TRBJ2-5; TRBD2 aligns across 11 bases. This CDR3 is built from 16 residues. V trimming: 3 bases; J trimming: 2 bases; junction bases outside the gene matches: 5. Germline V gene lookup returns CDR1 LNHDA and CDR2 SQIVND (reference sequence).

This clone has only one observation. The rearrangement joins TRBV18 to TRBJ1-3; 8 positions agree with TRBD1. With 4 bases clipped from V and 4 bases from J, the junction kept 6 bases outside the gene matches. Germline V CDR1 and CDR2: KGHSH, LQKENI. This CDR3 has 15 residues. CDR3 in DNA: TGTGCCAGCTCACAGCATCAGGGGGCCGGAAACACCATATATTTT. This codes for CASSQHQGAGNTIYF.